These 18 T cell receptor beta chains were sequenced from one sample in a study of blood T cell repertoires in COVID-19. Some clones are missing from TCRdb's copy, which holds only in-frame ones; the method was immunoSEQ multiplex PCR. The table records about 400,000 clones, about 87% of them present only once. The source material was peripheral blood. These TCRs come from a human donor in a cohort sampled during active COVID-19.

This chain joins TRBV5-1 and TRBJ1-6, with 9 bases matching TRBD1. Germline CDR1 reads SGHRS; CDR2 reads YFSETQ. This CDR3 spans 15 amino acids. Trimming at V came to 4 bases and at J to 6 bases, leaving 5 bases not matched to a gene. The CDR3: CASSTGGLSNSPLHF. The CDR3 coding sequence is TGCGCCAGCAGCACAGGGGGCCTAAGTAATTCACCCCTCCACTTT.

The rearrangement joins TRBV4-2 to TRBJ2-3; 10 nucleotides agree with TRBD2. The V segment lost 3 bases and the J segment 4 bases; nucleotides outside the gene matches: 7. This CDR3 is built from 16 residues. The germline CDR1 and CDR2 sequences are LGHNA and YNFKEQ. The CDR3 here is CASSHAPAGGPDTQYF. The CDR3 nucleotides read TGTGCCAGCAGCCATGCCCCAGCGGGGGGGCCAGATACGCAGTATTTT.

The chain links TRBV7-9 to TRBJ1-1; tentatively, D is TRBD1 (5 bases). The CDR3 has 16 residues. From germline, CDR1 is SEHNR and CDR2 FQNEAQ (reference sequence). V lost 1 base and J 1 base, leaving 13 bases between the germline ends. This CDR3 reads CASSLGDSEKNTEAFF. CDR3 sequence (DNA): TGTGCCAGCAGCTTAGGTGACAGCGAAAAGAACACTGAAGCTTTCTTT.

V is TRBV4-2 and J is TRBJ1-1; the D gene is possibly TRBD1 (5 bases). Trimming removed 4 bases from V and 9 bases from J, with 12 bases in between. The CDR3 loop spans 12 amino acids. Germline CDR1 is LGHNA and CDR2 is YNFKEQ. The CDR3 nucleotides read TGTGCCAGCAGCCCGGGGGGACCGAAAGCTTTCTTT. It codes for CASSPGGPKAFF.

Here the CDR3 reads CASSRGITYEQYF. In DNA form, the CDR3 reads TGTGCCAGCAGCCGGGGGATCACCTACGAGCAGTACTTC. The chain couples TRBV2 to TRBJ2-7, with D possibly TRBD2 on 6 matching bases. Trimming stripped 6 bases from V and 2 bases from J, with 11 bases between. The germline V gene has CDR1 SNHLY and CDR2 FYNNEI. CDR3 length: 13 residues. Combining the CDR3 with reference TRBV2 and TRBJ2-7 gives the whole variable domain EPEVTQTPSHQVTQMGQEVILRCVPISNHLYFYWYRQILGQKVEFLVSFYNNEISEKSEIFDDQFSVERPDGSNFTLKIRSTKLEDSAMYFCASSRGITYEQYFGPGTRLTVT.

V and J are TRBV5-1 and TRBJ1-2; the D gene is possibly TRBD1 (6 bases). The CDR3 contains 17 residues. V lost 2 bases, J lost 4 bases, and 21 bases lay in between. CDR1 and CDR2 from the germline V gene are SGHRS and YFSETQ. CDR3 sequence (DNA): TGCGCCAGCAGCTTAAGGACCGGGACACAAAGTCCCTATGGCTACACCTTC. It encodes CASSLRTGTQSPYGYTF.

This clone was seen more than once but under ten times. V is TRBV25-1 and J is TRBJ2-5; D perhaps matches TRBD1 (5 bases). Germline V lookup: CDR1 MGHDK, CDR2 SYGVNS. The V and J ends lost 3 bases and 2 bases respectively, with 16 bases between them. The CDR3 has 16 residues. In nucleotides, the CDR3 is TGTGCCAGCAGTGACCTAGGGCCAGGGCGGCAAGAGACCCAGTACTTC. As protein: CASSDLGPGRQETQYF.

This chain links TRBV5-1 with TRBJ1-2; D gene ambiguous. The V end was cut by 2 bases, the J end by 4 bases, with 12 bases between. CDR1 and CDR2 from the germline V gene are SGHRS and YFSETQ. This CDR3 is 14 amino acids long. CDR3 DNA sequence: TGCGCCAGCAGCTTTTCGGGTTCCCGCTATGGCTACACCTTC. Translated: CASSFSGSRYGYTF.

This chain uses TRBV18 with TRBJ1-4; D remains ambiguous. The CDR3 covers 15 residues. Germline V gene sequence: CDR1 KGHSH, CDR2 LQKENI. Trimming cost V 4 bases and J 1 base, with 10 bases left between them. CDR3 protein: CASSRQQITNEKLFF. DNA of the CDR3: TGTGCCAGCTCACGCCAACAGATAACTAATGAAAAACTGTTTTTT.

The rearrangement links TRBV30 to TRBJ2-7; 11 bases align to TRBD1. The CDR3 spans 14 residues. Germline-derived CDR1 and CDR2 are GTSNPN and SVGIG (reference sequence). J was trimmed by 0 bases and V by 4 bases; bases with no gene match: 2. CDR3 amino acids: CAWTGTGGSYEQYF. The CDR3, as DNA: TGTGCCTGGACCGGGACAGGGGGCTCCTACGAGCAGTACTTC.

The chain joins TRBV4-1 to TRBJ2-1; 16 bases align to TRBD2. CDR1 is MGHRA and CDR2 is YSYEKL in the germline V gene. Trimming removed 3 bases from V and 12 bases from J; junction bases left unmatched: 8. The CDR3 sequence is 16 residues long. DNA for the CDR3: TGCGCCAGCAGCCAGAAAGGGACTAGCGGGGGGGCGGGGCAGTTCTTC. It is translated as CASSQKGTSGGAGQFF.

The V and J genes are TRBV6-5 and TRBJ2-1, with 8 bases aligning to TRBD1. The CDR3 totals 15 residues. The germline V gene has CDR1 MNHEY and CDR2 SVGAGI. The trim removed 5 bases at V and 5 bases at J, leaving 8 bases unmatched. CDR3 region: CASSTTGGNNNEQFF. DNA of the CDR3: TGTGCCAGCAGTACCACAGGGGGGAACAACAATGAGCAGTTCTTC.

The chain is built from TRBV11-2 and TRBJ2-2; a possible D gene is TRBD2 (5 bases). CDR3 length: 15 residues. V lost 3 bases to trimming and J lost 5 bases, with 13 bases between them. Germline V lookup: CDR1 SGHAT, CDR2 FQNNGV. The DNA for the CDR3 is TGTGCCAGCAGCTTCATAAAAGGGAGAACCGGGGAGCTGTTTTTT. It encodes CASSFIKGRTGELFF. The full variable domain, its missing parts supplied by reference TRBV11-2 and TRBJ2-2, is EAGVAQSPRYKIIEKRQSVAFWCNPISGHATLYWYQQILGQGPKLLIQFQNNGVVDDSQLPKDRFSAERLKGVDSTLKIQPAKLEDSAVYLCASSFIKGRTGELFFGEGSRLTVL.

The V and J genes are TRBV5-4 and TRBJ1-4; a possible D gene is TRBD1 (5 bases). Deletions cut 2 bases from V and 7 bases from J, with 18 bases between. The CDR3 sequence is 16 residues long. CDR1 and CDR2 from the germline V gene are SGHNT and YYREEE (reference sequence). The CDR3 loop reads CASSLGSPARVEKLFF. The CDR3 DNA reads as TGTGCCAGCAGCTTAGGTAGTCCGGCCAGGGTTGAAAAACTGTTTTTT.

A remark on this clone: This same CDR3 is encoded by further DNA sequences in the sample. The rearrangement joins TRBV6-4 to TRBJ1-1; D ambiguous. Deletions cut 3 bases from V and 0 bases from J, with 5 bases between. Per the germline V gene, CDR1 is MRHNA and CDR2 is SNTAGT. This CDR3 is 13 amino acids long. In DNA, the CDR3 is TGTGCCAGCAGTGAGTTATTGAACACTGAAGCTTTCTTT. Protein sequence: CASSELLNTEAFF.

The chain joins TRBV29-1 to TRBJ1-2; 10 bases fit TRBD1. J lost 0 bases, V lost 8 bases, and 15 bases had no gene match. The CDR3 has 17 residues. The germline gives CDR1 SQVTM, CDR2 ANQGSEA. Here the CDR3 reads CSPRDRGKSHPNYGYTF. Here the CDR3 DNA reads TGCAGCCCACGGGACAGGGGAAAATCGCACCCTAACTATGGCTACACCTTC.

The chain links TRBV19 to TRBJ1-5; no firm D call. The V gene's germline CDR1 is LNHDA and CDR2 SQIVND (reference sequence). The CDR3 length is 15 residues. Trimming stripped 6 bases from V and 0 bases from J, with 12 bases between. The CDR3 bases are TGTGCCAGTAGCTTGACACAGAGTAGCAATCAGCCCCAGCATTTT. Protein product: CASSLTQSSNQPQHF.

J is TRBJ2-1 and V is TRBV9; D is ambiguous. Germline CDR1 and CDR2: SGDLS and YYNGEE. The CDR3 spans 15 residues. Trimming pared 3 bases from V and 0 bases from J, leaving 10 bases between. CDR3 DNA sequence: TGTGCCAGCAGCGCCGAAGCAATCTCCTACAATGAGCAGTTCTTC. The encoded protein is CASSAEAISYNEQFF.